The T cell receptor (beta chain) under discussion was sequenced for a study of shared T cell receptors in the human thymus. From germline, CDR1 is MNHEY and CDR2 SVGAGI. V gave up 2 bases and J gave up 1 base; unmatched junction bases: 1. The CDR3 contains 15 residues. Repertoires were generated with immunoSEQ multiplex PCR, while TCRdb's copy carries only in-frame clones and drops some. The sample records hundreds of thousands of clones, approximately 90% being singletons. These data are also associated with another study on human thymus T cells. That publication notes: Obtained as resections during corrective heart surgery, the thymus tissue was then studied. Thymic as well as blood repertoires seemed to favor certain V and J genes unevenly.

The gene calls are TRBV6-5 and TRBJ1-1; 10 bases match TRBD1. The clonotype originates from a boy in the first two years of life with a congenital heart defect. Sequencing was carried out using thymocytes. CDR3 sequence: CASSYGDRGNTEAFF. CDR3 nucleotide sequence: TGTGCCAGCAGTTACGGGGACAGGGGGAACACTGAAGCTTTCTTT.